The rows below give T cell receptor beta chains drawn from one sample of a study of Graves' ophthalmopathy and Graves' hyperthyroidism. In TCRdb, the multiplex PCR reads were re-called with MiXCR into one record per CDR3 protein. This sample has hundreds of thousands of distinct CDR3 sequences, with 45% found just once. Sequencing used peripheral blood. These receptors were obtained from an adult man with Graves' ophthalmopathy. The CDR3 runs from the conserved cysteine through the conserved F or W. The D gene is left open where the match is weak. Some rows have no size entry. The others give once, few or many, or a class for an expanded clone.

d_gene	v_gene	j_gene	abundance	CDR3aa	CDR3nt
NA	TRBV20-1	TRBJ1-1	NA	CSARVEGKNTEAFF	TGCAGTGCTAGAGTTGAGGGAAAAAACACTGAAGCTTTCTTT
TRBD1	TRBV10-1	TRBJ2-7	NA	CASSRDRGLEQYF	TGCGCCAGCAGTCGGGACAGGGGGCTCGAGCAGTACTTC
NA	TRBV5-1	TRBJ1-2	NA	CASTSETSSYGYTF	TGCGCCAGCACCTCCGAGACATCTAGCTATGGCTACACCTTC
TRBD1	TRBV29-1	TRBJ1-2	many	CSVTRGTGGINGYTF	TGCAGCGTTACACGAGGGACAGGGGGGATTAATGGCTACACCTTC
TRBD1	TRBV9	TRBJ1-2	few	CASSVATGVDGYTF	TGTGCCAGCAGCGTTGCAACAGGGGTGGATGGCTACACCTTC
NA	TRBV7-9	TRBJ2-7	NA	CASSLVWPRFTYEQYF	TGTGCCAGCAGCTTAGTTTGGCCTAGGTTTACCTACGAGCAGTACTTC
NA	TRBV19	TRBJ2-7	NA	CASSIGYSDYEQYF	TGTGCCAGTAGTATTGGGTACTCCGATTACGAGCAGTACTTC
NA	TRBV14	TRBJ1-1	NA	CASSQNRVPGAEAFF	TGTGCCAGCAGCCAGAACCGGGTCCCAGGCGCTGAAGCTTTCTTT
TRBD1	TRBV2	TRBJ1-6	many	CASMVGQGSNSPLHF	TGTGCCAGCATGGTGGGACAGGGGTCGAATTCACCCCTCCACTTT
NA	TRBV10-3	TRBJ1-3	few	CATTQGISQNTIYF	TGTGCCACCACGCAGGGGATAAGCCAAAACACCATATATTTT
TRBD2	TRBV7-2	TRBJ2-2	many	CASSSVRGGTGELFF	TGTGCCAGCAGCTCGGTTCGCGGGGGGACCGGGGAGCTGTTTTTT
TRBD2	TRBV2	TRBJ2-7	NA	CASSEEAGGSNEQYF	TGTGCCAGCAGTGAAGAGGCGGGAGGGAGCAACGAGCAGTACTTC
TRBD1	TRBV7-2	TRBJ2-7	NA	CASSPPTGQGGEQYF	TGTGCCAGCTCACCCCCTACGGGACAGGGTGGCGAGCAGTACTTC
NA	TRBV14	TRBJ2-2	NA	CASSRPGGF	TGTGCCAGCAGCCGACCTGGGGGTTTT
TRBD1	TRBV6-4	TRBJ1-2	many	CASSDSTGDGYTF	TGTGCCAGCAGTGACTCGACAGGGGATGGCTACACCTTC
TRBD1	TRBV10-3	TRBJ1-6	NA	CASKGAGTAGNSPLHF	TGTGCCTCGAAGGGGGCAGGAACGGCGGGTAATTCACCCCTCCACTTT
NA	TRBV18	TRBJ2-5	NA	CASSPLEETQYF	TGTGCCAGCTCACCACTGGAGGAGACCCAGTACTTC
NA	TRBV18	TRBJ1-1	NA	CASSPLISVLNTEAFF	TGTGCCAGCTCACCCCTGATCTCCGTACTAAACACTGAAGCTTTCTTT
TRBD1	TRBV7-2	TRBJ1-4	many	CASSRRTGADEKLFF	TGTGCCAGCAGCCGTCGGACAGGGGCGGACGAAAAACTGTTTTTT
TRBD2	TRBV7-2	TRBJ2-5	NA	CASSWGLAAGETQYF	TGTGCCAGCAGCTGGGGACTAGCGGCCGGGGAGACCCAGTACTTC
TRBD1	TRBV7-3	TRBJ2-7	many	CASSPEPGTGGYEQYF	TGTGCCAGCAGCCCTGAGCCCGGGACAGGGGGCTACGAGCAGTACTTC
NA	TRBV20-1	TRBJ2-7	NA	CSARSHLTQYEQYF	TGCAGTGCTAGATCCCATCTGACACAATACGAGCAGTACTTC
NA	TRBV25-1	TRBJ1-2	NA	CASSPEYYGYTF	TGTGCCAGCAGTCCAGAGTACTATGGCTACACCTTC
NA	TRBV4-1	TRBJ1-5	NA	CASSQGGGFGYQPQHF	TGCGCCAGCAGCCAAGGTGGGGGGTTTGGCTATCAGCCCCAGCATTTT
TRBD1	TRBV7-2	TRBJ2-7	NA	CASSPLGQGSYEQYF	TGTGCCAGCAGCCCCCTCGGACAGGGGTCTTACGAGCAGTACTTC
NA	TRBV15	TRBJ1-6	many	CATSRGGQSESPLHF	TGTGCCACCAGCAGAGGGGGACAAAGTGAATCACCCCTCCACTTT
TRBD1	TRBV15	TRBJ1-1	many	CAIGQGLSFLF	TGTGCCATAGGACAGGGACTCTCATTTCTCTTT
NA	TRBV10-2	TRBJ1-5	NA	CASSVQDLSNQPQHF	TGCGCCAGCAGTGTGCAGGATCTTAGCAATCAGCCCCAGCATTTT
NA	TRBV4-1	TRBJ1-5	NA	CASSSSGKGVEQPQHF	TGCGCCAGCAGCTCATCCGGGAAGGGGGTAGAGCAGCCCCAGCATTTT
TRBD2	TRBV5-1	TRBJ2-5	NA	CASSLVAGSQETQYF	TGCGCCAGCAGCTTGGTAGCGGGATCCCAAGAGACCCAGTACTTC
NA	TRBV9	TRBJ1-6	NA	CASSTRRGQGNSPLHF	TGTGCCAGCAGCACGAGACGAGGGCAGGGTAATTCACCCCTCCACTTT
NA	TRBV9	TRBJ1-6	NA	CASSVGSLHF	TGTGCCAGCAGCGTAGGGAGCCTCCACTTT
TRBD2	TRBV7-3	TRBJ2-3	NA	CASSDLAGEVDTQYF	TGTGCCAGCAGCGATCTAGCGGGAGAGGTAGATACGCAGTATTTT
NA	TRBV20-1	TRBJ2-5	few	CSARGGSRETQYF	TGCAGTGCTAGAGGGGGTTCTCGAGAGACCCAGTACTTC
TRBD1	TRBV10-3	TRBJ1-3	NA	CAISGTGGAGNTIYF	TGTGCCATCTCCGGCACAGGGGGCGCCGGAAACACCATATATTTT
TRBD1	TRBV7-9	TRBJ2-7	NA	CASSDADRAYEQYF	TGTGCCAGCAGCGACGCGGACAGGGCCTACGAGCAGTACTTC
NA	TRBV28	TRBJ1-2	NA	CATLKGGGGYGYTF	TGTGCCACCTTAAAAGGGGGGGGCGGCTATGGCTACACCTTC
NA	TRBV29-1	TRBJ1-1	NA	CSVDETANTEAFF	TGCAGCGTTGACGAGACAGCCAACACTGAAGCTTTCTTT
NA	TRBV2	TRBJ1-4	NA	CASSETSGTSEKLFF	TGTGCCAGCAGTGAAACCTCGGGGACAAGTGAAAAACTGTTTTTT
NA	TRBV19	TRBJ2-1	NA	CASSIVSINNEQFF	TGTGCCAGTAGTATTGTCAGTATAAACAATGAGCAGTTCTTC
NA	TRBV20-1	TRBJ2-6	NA	CSAREGTPSSGANVLTF	TGCAGTGCTAGAGAGGGGACACCCTCCAGTGGGGCCAACGTCCTGACTTTC
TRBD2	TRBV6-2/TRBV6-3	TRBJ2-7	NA	CASSYLAGAYEQYF	TGTGCCAGCAGTTACTTGGCGGGAGCGTACGAGCAGTACTTC
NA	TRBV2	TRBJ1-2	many	CASGEPDGYTF	TGTGCCAGCGGCGAGCCCGATGGCTACACCTTC
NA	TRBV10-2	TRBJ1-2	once	CASSVLGGYTF	TGCGCCAGCAGTGTTTTGGGTGGCTACACCTTC
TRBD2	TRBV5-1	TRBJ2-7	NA	CASSGLAGDFGEQYF	TGCGCCAGCAGCGGACTAGCGGGGGATTTTGGCGAGCAGTACTTC
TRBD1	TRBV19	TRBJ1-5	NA	CASSLAGTVSNQPQHF	TGTGCCAGTAGTCTGGCTGGGACAGTTAGCAATCAGCCCCAGCATTTT
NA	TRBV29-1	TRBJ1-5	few	CSVVWDSNQPQHF	TGCAGCGTTGTTTGGGACAGCAATCAGCCCCAGCATTTT
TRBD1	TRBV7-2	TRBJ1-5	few	CASSQEGTGDYNQPQHF	TGTGCCAGCAGCCAAGAAGGGACAGGTGACTACAATCAGCCCCAGCATTTT
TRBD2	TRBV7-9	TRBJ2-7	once	CVSSQIGLAAFSYEQYF	TGCGTCAGCAGCCAAATTGGGCTAGCGGCCTTCTCCTACGAGCAGTACTTC
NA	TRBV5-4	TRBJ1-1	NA	CASKGSSKNTEAFF	TGTGCCAGCAAGGGGAGCTCCAAGAACACTGAAGCTTTCTTT
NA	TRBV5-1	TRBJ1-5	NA	CASSLDSYSNQPQHF	TGCGCCAGCAGCTTGGACAGTTATAGCAATCAGCCCCAGCATTTT
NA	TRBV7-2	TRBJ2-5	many	CASSLALETQYF	TGTGCCAGCAGCTTAGCTCTAGAGACCCAGTACTTC
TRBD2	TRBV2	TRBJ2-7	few	CASSDASGGANEQYF	TGTGCCAGCAGTGATGCCAGCGGGGGGGCGAACGAGCAGTACTTC
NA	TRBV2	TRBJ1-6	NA	CATTQGKDSPLHF	TGTGCCACTACACAGGGAAAGGATTCACCCCTCCACTTT
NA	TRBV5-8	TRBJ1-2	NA	CASSSSDRMGGYTF	TGTGCCAGCAGCTCCTCCGACAGGATGGGGGGCTACACCTTC
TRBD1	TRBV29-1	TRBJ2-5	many	CSVGETGGAKTQYF	TGCAGCGTTGGAGAGACAGGGGGCGCTAAGACCCAGTACTTC
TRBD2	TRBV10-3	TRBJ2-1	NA	CAISDTSGSNEQFF	TGTGCCATCAGTGATACTAGCGGGAGTAATGAGCAGTTCTTC
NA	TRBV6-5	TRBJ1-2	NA	CAGSESEGNYGYTF	TGTGCCGGCAGTGAGTCGGAGGGTAACTATGGCTACACCTTC
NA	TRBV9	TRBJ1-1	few	CASSVAVNTEAFF	TGTGCCAGCAGCGTAGCTGTGAACACTGAAGCTTTCTTT